Below, 18 T cell receptor beta chains from the same sample are listed, as sequenced in a study of blood T cell repertoires in COVID-19. Sequenced by immunoSEQ multiplex PCR; TCRdb stores in-frame clones only, minus some. The data show some 150,000 clones, more than 75% seen once. The sample consisted of peripheral blood. These receptors came from a man between 65 and 79 years old with acute or convalescent COVID-19.

The gene calls are TRBV30 and TRBJ2-1; 12 bases map to TRBD2. Germline V CDR1 and CDR2: GTSNPN, SVGIG (reference sequence). CDR3 length: 15 amino acids. With 4 bases clipped from V and 10 bases from J, the junction kept 11 bases outside the gene matches. The CDR3 nucleotides read TGTGCCTGGACTAGCGGGGGGGCAGGGGCTTCCGAGCAGTTCTTC. This gives the protein CAWTSGGAGASEQFF.

This chain uses TRBV28 with TRBJ2-1; 12 bases are shared with TRBD2. Germline values: CDR1 MDHEN, CDR2 SYDVKM. After removal of 5 bases from V and 7 bases from J, the junction contained 6 bases not matched to a gene. This CDR3 is built from 15 residues. The CDR3: CASSPLAGGRNEQFF. CDR3 DNA sequence: TGTGCCAGCAGTCCGCTAGCGGGGGGGAGGAATGAGCAGTTCTTC. The full variable domain, with the rest looked up from reference TRBV28 and TRBJ2-1, is DVKVTQSSRYLVKRTGEKVFLECVQDMDHENMFWYRQDPGLGLRLIYFSYDVKMKEKGDIPEGYSVSREKKERFSLILESASTNQTSMYLCASSPLAGGRNEQFFGPGTRLTVL.

This sequence joins TRBV30 and TRBJ1-2, with D possibly TRBD1 on 5 matching bases. Germline CDR1 GTSNPN, CDR2 SVGIG (reference sequence). CDR3 length: 12 residues. Trimming shortened V by 4 bases and J by 5 bases, and 11 bases separated the two germline ends. CDR3 coding DNA: TGTGCCTGGACTAACGGGGGGTATGGCTACACCTTC. It translates to CAWTNGGYGYTF.

The rearrangement links TRBV19 to TRBJ2-5, with 9 bases fitting TRBD2. The CDR3 is 14 amino acids. V lost 8 bases, J lost 3 bases, and 7 bases stayed unmatched. CDR1 is LNHDA, CDR2 SQIVND, per germline (reference sequence). In nucleotides, the CDR3 is TGTGCCAGTGGGAGGACTAGCGAAAAAGAGACCCAGTACTTC. It specifies CASGRTSEKETQYF.

The J gene is TRBJ2-3, the V gene TRBV7-3, with 9 bases aligning to TRBD2. Losses at the gene ends were 0 bases for V and 5 bases for J; bases not matched to a gene: 6. The V gene's germline CDR1 is SGHTA and CDR2 FQGTGA. The CDR3 runs 16 residues. CDR3 DNA: TGTGCCAGCAGCTTAACGGCGGGAGGGCCCGGAGATACGCAGTATTTT. The encoded protein is CASSLTAGGPGDTQYF. Combining the CDR3 with reference TRBV7-3 and TRBJ2-3 gives the whole variable domain GAGVSQTPSNKVTEKGKYVELRCDPISGHTALYWYRQSLGQGPEFLIYFQGTGAADDSGLPNDRFFAVRPEGSVSTLKIQRTERGDSAVYLCASSLTAGGPGDTQYFGPGTRLTVL.

This chain joins TRBV5-1 and TRBJ2-1, with TRBD2 matching over 8 bases. Per the germline V gene, CDR1 is SGHRS and CDR2 is YFSETQ. The CDR3 is 19 amino acids. V trimming: 3 bases; J trimming: 0 bases; junction bases outside the gene matches: 14. In DNA, the CDR3 is TGCGCCAGCAGCTCTTCGGGCGGGGGGACAAAGAGCTCCTACAATGAGCAGTTCTTC. Translation: CASSSSGGGTKSSYNEQFF.

The V call is TRBV21-1, the J call TRBJ1-3. TRBV21-1 is given as a pseudogene. The CDR3 loop spans 14 amino acids. The CDR3 loop is CASPVVISGNTIYF. The CDR3 DNA follows: TGTGCCAGTCCCGTAGTAATCTCTGGAAACACCATATATTTT.

V gene TRBV10-3 combines with J gene TRBJ2-1; D is uncertain. The CDR3 sequence is 13 residues long. Germline V lookup: CDR1 ENHRY, CDR2 SYGVKD. Trimming pared 2 bases from V and 6 bases from J, leaving 8 bases between. CDR3 in amino acids: CAISEEPLNEQFF. As DNA, the CDR3 is TGTGCCATCAGTGAGGAGCCCCTCAATGAGCAGTTCTTC.

The sample holds a few counts of this clone. V gene TRBV21-1 combines with J gene TRBJ1-2; TRBD1 is the table's D call, not checked against the DNA. TRBV21-1 corresponds to a pseudogene. The length of the CDR3 is 18 residues. CDR3 bases: TGTGCCAGCAGCAAAGATCTGCCCGGCAGGGGGTTAGACTATGGCTACACCTTC. Protein sequence: CASSKDLPGRGLDYGYTF.

This clone occurred many times. V gene TRBV4-1 combines with J gene TRBJ2-2; no firm D call. Germline V gene sequence: CDR1 MGHRA, CDR2 YSYEKL. The CDR3 spans 16 residues. Trimming removed 1 base at V and 2 bases at J, with 11 bases between. CDR3 DNA sequence: TGCGCCAGCAGCCAAGGACAATTCTTAAACACCGGGGAGCTGTTTTTT. Protein: CASSQGQFLNTGELFF.

This clone was recorded once. This chain joins TRBV6-5 and TRBJ1-2; D is unclear. Trimming took 5 bases from V and 0 from J, leaving 13 bases between them. Germline loops: CDR1 MNHEY, CDR2 SVGAGI. The CDR3 spans 15 residues. The DNA for the CDR3 is TGTGCCAGCAGTAAACCTAGAGAAGCTAACTATGGCTACACCTTC. It encodes CASSKPREANYGYTF.

The V and J genes are TRBV24-1 and TRBJ2-1; 7 positions agree with TRBD2. This CDR3 has 15 residues. Looked up from germline, CDR1 is KGHDR and CDR2 is SFDVKD. The V gene end was trimmed by 3 bases and the J gene end by 8 bases; junction bases not matched to a gene: 9. The CDR3 DNA is TGTGCCACCAGTGATCTTTCGACTAGCAGGGATGAGCAGTTCTTC. This codes for CATSDLSTSRDEQFF.

The chain employs TRBV19 and TRBJ2-7; D is undetermined. Germline V gives CDR1 LNHDA, CDR2 SQIVND (reference sequence). With 4 bases removed from V and 3 bases from J, the gap between germline ends came to 10 bases. The length of the CDR3 is 13 residues. The CDR3: CASSSGWFYEQYF. The CDR3 bases are TGTGCCAGTAGTAGTGGCTGGTTCTACGAGCAGTACTTC. The full variable domain, in which reference TRBV19 and TRBJ2-7 provide the parts outside the CDR3, is DGGITQSPKYLFRKEGQNVTLSCEQNLNHDAMYWYRQDPGQGLRLIYYSQIVNDFQKGDIAEGYSVSREKKESFPLTVTSAQKNPTAFYLCASSSGWFYEQYFGPGTRLTVT.

The chain is built from TRBV11-3 and TRBJ2-2; TRBD2 agrees at 7 bases. The length of the CDR3 is 14 residues. Trimming at V came to 5 bases and at J to 4 bases, leaving 4 bases not matched to a gene. Germline-derived CDR1 and CDR2 are SGHNT and YENEEA. The CDR3 loop reads CASSRGGSTGELFF. The CDR3 nucleotides are TGTGCCAGCAGCCGGGGAGGGTCCACCGGGGAGCTGTTTTTT.

V and J are TRBV24-1 and TRBJ2-3; 7 bases line up with TRBD2. The CDR3 is 13 amino acids. Germline-derived CDR1 and CDR2 are KGHDR and SFDVKD. Losses at the gene ends were 12 bases for V and 0 bases for J; bases not matched to a gene: 5. The CDR3 sequence: CASGGGSTDTQYF. CDR3 in DNA: TGTGCCTCGGGGGGAGGGAGCACAGATACGCAGTATTTT.

The rearrangement joins TRBV27 to TRBJ2-5; D possibly corresponds to TRBD1 (6 bases). Germline CDR1 reads MNHEY; CDR2 reads SMNVEV (reference sequence). This CDR3 spans 14 amino acids. Trimming left V 9 bases short and J 1 base short, with 15 bases between. CDR3 bases: TGTGCCAGTTCGACCCGAGGGGGCCAAGAGACCCAGTACTTC. Protein: CASSTRGGQETQYF.

The rearrangement joins TRBV7-9 to TRBJ2-4; D unresolved. The CDR3 consists of 14 residues. The V gene's germline CDR1 is SEHNR and CDR2 FQNEAQ (reference sequence). The germline V and J ends were trimmed by 2 bases and 5 bases, with 10 bases remaining between them. In nucleotides, the CDR3 is TGTGCCAGCAGCTTATATCCAGAAGAAAACATTCAGTACTTC. It yields the protein CASSLYPEENIQYF.

The J gene is TRBJ2-7, the V gene TRBV7-9; D possibly corresponds to TRBD2 (5 bases). Trimming removed 2 bases from V and 1 base from J, with 9 bases in between. Germline CDR1 and CDR2: SEHNR and FQNEAQ (reference sequence). The CDR3 totals 14 residues. CDR3 in amino acids: CASSLSGLSYEQYF. The CDR3 DNA reads TGTGCCAGCAGCTTAAGCGGTTTATCCTACGAGCAGTACTTC.